What follows is one TCR beta chain and its context. This specimen belongs to a study of T cells in localized non-small cell lung cancer. V lost 7 bases and J lost 2; bases outside the gene matches: 5. Germline CDR1 and CDR2: SQVTM and ANQGSEA. There are 13 residues in the CDR3. TCRdb keeps only in-frame clones here, not all; method: immunoSEQ multiplex PCR. This repertoire shows 40,000 or so clones, about 76% found once; its top ten account for over 30%. The receptor was isolated from a woman aged 35 to 75 with stage II squamous cell lung carcinoma. Sample: PBMCs, taken before any cancer treatment. V is TRBV29-1 and J is TRBJ2-1; 7 bases align to TRBD1. The CDR3 reads CSATGVTYNEQFF. Here the CDR3 DNA reads TGCAGCGCCACAGGGGTCACCTACAATGAGCAGTTCTTC.